Following are 32 T cell receptor beta chains from one sample sequenced in a study of control samples from healthy donors and cancer patients. The protocol was immunoSEQ multiplex PCR, while the TCRdb copy is restricted to in-frame clones and leaves out a portion. The sample includes about 130,000 clones, about 90% of them seen just once. Material: blood. The receptors stem from a woman aged 45-59 years in good health.

CDR3 residues: CASSLNPGGGYNEQFF. The CDR3 DNA is TGTGCCAGCAGCTTAAATCCGGGGGGAGGTTACAATGAGCAGTTCTTC. The chain uses TRBV7-8 and TRBJ2-1; 7 bases map to TRBD2. The CDR3 spans 16 residues. Germline CDR1 reads SGHVS; CDR2 reads FQNEAQ. The V gene end was trimmed by 2 bases and the J gene end by 4 bases; junction bases not matched to a gene: 8.

This chain connects TRBV12-5 to TRBJ2-2; D not resolved. CDR3 length equals 13 residues. V was shortened by 1 base and J by 5 bases, with 5 bases between the two germline ends. Germline V gives CDR1 LGHNT, CDR2 FRNRAP. CDR3 protein: CASGLDNTGELFF. CDR3 nucleotides: TGTGCTAGTGGTTTGGACAATACCGGGGAGCTGTTTTTT.

About this clone itself: A junction boundary mismatches the germline segment, possibly from a read error. The chain couples TRBV3-1 (or the pseudogene TRBV3-2) to TRBJ2-5; TRBD2 might be the D (6 bases). This CDR3 region has 10 residues. Germline V gives CDR1 LGHDT, CDR2 YNNKEL (reference sequence). CDR3 in amino acids: CASSRRGLHF. The CDR3 nucleotides read TGTGCCAGCAGTCGGCGGGGACTGCACTTC.

The table lists this clone with a few counts. The V gene is TRBV13, the J gene TRBJ1-2; no definite D call. Germline V gene data show CDR1 as PRHDT and CDR2 as FYEKMQ (reference sequence). CDR3 length: 12 residues. Trimming removed 3 bases at V and 3 bases at J, with 5 bases between. This CDR3 reads CASSLTYYGYTF. CDR3 in DNA: TGTGCCAGCAGCTTGACTTACTATGGCTACACCTTC.

The V call is TRBV5-1, the J call TRBJ2-6; 8 bases map to TRBD2. This CDR3 has 17 amino acids. Germline CDR1 is SGHRS and CDR2 is YFSETQ. Germline trimming cut 4 bases from V and 4 bases from J; bases unmatched to any gene: 10. The CDR3 sequence: CASSPRGGGSGANVLTF. The CDR3 DNA follows: TGCGCCAGCAGCCCCCGGGGGGGTGGGTCAGGGGCCAACGTCCTGACTTTC.

The CDR3 sequence: CSANHQWEQYF. DNA for the CDR3: TGCAGTGCAAACCACCAGTGGGAGCAGTACTTC. The chain couples TRBV20-1 to TRBJ2-7; no clear D. Germline CDR1 is DFQATT and CDR2 is SNEGSKA (reference sequence). The CDR3 length is 11 residues. The V gene lost 6 bases and the J gene lost 7 bases, with 13 bases spanning the gap.

This sequence joins TRBV28 and TRBJ1-5; unclear D gene. The germline V gene encodes CDR1 MDHEN and CDR2 SYDVKM. The CDR3 has 16 amino acids. The V end was cut by 6 bases, the J end by 2 bases, with 17 bases between. The CDR3 is CASSPHGLDRNQPQHF. CDR3 DNA sequence: TGTGCCAGCAGCCCTCACGGCCTCGATCGCAATCAGCCCCAGCATTTT.

This sequence joins TRBV3-1 (or the pseudogene TRBV3-2) and TRBJ2-7; D is possibly TRBD1 (6 bases). Germline CDR1 is LGHDT and CDR2 is YNNKEL (reference sequence). The CDR3 has 13 residues. V gave up 2 bases and J gave up 5 bases, with 10 bases separating them. For the CDR3, the DNA is TGTGCCAGCAGCCAAATACAGGGAAACGAGCAGTACTTC. Protein product: CASSQIQGNEQYF.

A few counts support this clone. Compared with germline, one end of the junction differs, possibly owing to a read error. This chain links TRBV7-7 with TRBJ2-7; maybe TRBD1 (6 bases). Germline CDR1 reads SSHAT; CDR2 reads FNYEAQ (reference sequence). This CDR3 has 13 amino acids. CDR3 in DNA: TGTGCTAGCAGCGCGTTCCAGGGGTACGAGCAGTACTTC. Its translation is CASSAFQGYEQYF.

The chain couples TRBV11-2 to TRBJ2-3, with D uncertain. Germline V gene sequence: CDR1 SGHAT, CDR2 FQNNGV. The CDR3 totals 13 residues. Trimming shortened V by 3 bases and J by 6 bases, and 10 bases separated the two germline ends. In DNA form, the CDR3 reads TGTGCCAGCAGCTTTACCCGAACGGATACGCAGTATTTT. Translation gives CASSFTRTDTQYF.

The chain recombines TRBV20-1 with TRBJ1-5; the D is unclear. The germline V gene has CDR1 DFQATT and CDR2 SNEGSKA (reference sequence). This CDR3 has 15 amino acids. V lost 3 bases, J lost 3 bases, and 15 bases lay in between. The CDR3 loop is CSASRDGRTNQPQHF. CDR3 in DNA: TGCAGTGCTAGTCGAGACGGACGGACCAATCAGCCCCAGCATTTT.

The chain carries TRBV6-5 and TRBJ1-4; 10 nucleotides align to TRBD1. The CDR3 covers 14 residues. Germline V CDR1 and CDR2: MNHEY, SVGAGI. V shed 10 bases and J 7 bases; nucleotides not matched to a gene: 9. CDR3: CATLPGQGFEKLFF. DNA of the CDR3: TGTGCCACCTTGCCGGGACAGGGGTTTGAAAAACTGTTTTTT.

The V call is TRBV6-5, the J call TRBJ2-5, with D uncertain. Germline CDR1 is MNHEY and CDR2 is SVGAGI. The CDR3 totals 11 residues. V gave up 5 bases and J gave up 3 bases, with 4 bases separating them. In nucleotides, the CDR3 is TGTGCCAGCAGTCGCGAAGAGACCCAGTACTTC. Its protein product is CASSREETQYF.

The chain employs TRBV13 and TRBJ1-2, with 7 bases matching TRBD1. The CDR3 contains 16 residues. CDR1 PRHDT and CDR2 FYEKMQ come from the germline V gene (reference sequence). Trimming cost V 2 bases and J 4 bases; bases outside gene matches: 10. In DNA, the CDR3 is TGTGCCAGCAGCTTAAGGGGGGACAGACCCACCTATGGCTACACCTTC. Protein: CASSLRGDRPTYGYTF.

The rearrangement joins TRBV29-1 to TRBJ1-2; a weak D match, TRBD1 (5 bases). Germline lookup yields CDR1 SQVTM and CDR2 ANQGSEA. The CDR3 has 13 amino acids. CDR3 residues: CSFRNGGNYGYTF. The CDR3 nucleotides are TGCAGTTTTCGGAACGGGGGAAACTATGGCTACACCTTC.

The chain employs TRBV6-6 and TRBJ2-1; D is undetermined. Trimming cost V 3 bases and J 6 bases, with 3 bases left between them. Germline loops: CDR1 MNHNY, CDR2 SVGAGI (reference sequence). The CDR3 totals 11 residues. The CDR3 reads CASSYGNEQFF. CDR3 sequence (DNA): TGTGCCAGCAGTTATGGCAATGAGCAGTTCTTC.

The chain employs TRBV30 and TRBJ1-2, with D possibly matching TRBD1 (6 bases). The CDR3 sequence is 15 residues long. The germline V gene encodes CDR1 GTSNPN and CDR2 SVGIG (reference sequence). The V and J ends lost 0 bases and 4 bases respectively, with 15 bases between them. In DNA, the CDR3 is TGTGCCTGGAGTGTTGTGTCAGGGGATGGCTATGGCTACACCTTC. It encodes CAWSVVSGDGYGYTF.

The rearrangement links TRBV5-4 to TRBJ2-7, with D perhaps matching TRBD2 (5 bases). The CDR3 loop spans 15 amino acids. The V end lost 3 bases, the J end lost 2 bases, and 15 bases lay between the germline ends. Per the germline V gene, CDR1 is SGHNT and CDR2 is YYREEE (reference sequence). The CDR3 nucleotides are TGTGCCAGCAGCTCCCTAGCTAATGCCCCCTACGAGCAGTACTTC. Its translation is CASSSLANAPYEQYF.

The V call is TRBV5-1, the J call TRBJ1-6, with D perhaps matching TRBD1 (6 bases). The V and J ends lost 4 bases and 10 bases respectively, with 15 bases between them. Per germline, CDR1 SGHRS and CDR2 YFSETQ. CDR3 length: 14 residues. This CDR3 is CASSAGTQYSPLHF. The CDR3 nucleotides read TGCGCCAGCAGCGCCGGGACACAATACTCACCCCTCCACTTT.

The genes are TRBV19 and TRBJ2-7; 13 nucleotides align to TRBD2. The CDR3 runs to 19 residues. Trimming at V came to 2 bases and at J to 0 bases, leaving 10 bases not matched to a gene. Germline assignment: CDR1 LNHDA and CDR2 SQIVND (reference sequence). CDR3 loop: CASSITGTSGAVSSYEQYF. The CDR3 DNA reads TGTGCCAGTAGTATAACCGGGACTAGCGGGGCCGTGAGCTCCTACGAGCAGTACTTC. The full variable domain, completed using reference TRBV19 and TRBJ2-7, is DGGITQSPKYLFRKEGQNVTLSCEQNLNHDAMYWYRQDPGQGLRLIYYSQIVNDFQKGDIAEGYSVSREKKESFPLTVTSAQKNPTAFYLCASSITGTSGAVSSYEQYFGPGTRLTVT.

The V gene is TRBV10-1, the J gene TRBJ1-1; no definite D call. The V gene's germline CDR1 is WNHNN and CDR2 SYGVQD (reference sequence). CDR3 size: 15 residues. Between the trimmed V and J ends, which lost 2 bases and 1 base, there was a span of 11 bases. CDR3 DNA: TGCGCCAGCAGTGAGGTACTGGGCCAGAACACTGAAGCTTTCTTT. Encoded protein: CASSEVLGQNTEAFF.

This chain links TRBV28 with TRBJ1-2, with TRBD1 identical over 8 bases. Germline CDR1 MDHEN, CDR2 SYDVKM. With 3 bases clipped from V and 3 bases from J, the junction kept 15 bases outside the gene matches. This CDR3 comprises 18 residues. CDR3 bases: TGTGCCAGCAGTTTGGGGAGGGAGGACAGGGTAAATTACTATGGCTACACCTTC. Translated: CASSLGREDRVNYYGYTF.

The gene calls are TRBV12-3 or TRBV12-4 and TRBJ2-7, with a tentative D call TRBD1 (5 bases). This CDR3 has 12 amino acids. V was cut by 3 bases and J by 3 bases, with 6 bases left in between. The CDR3 reads CASSLTVYEQYF. In DNA form, the CDR3 reads TGTGCCAGCAGTTTGACAGTCTACGAGCAGTACTTC.

This clone was recorded only once. V usage is TRBV6-5 and J usage is TRBJ1-5; D is ambiguous. The CDR3 has 14 residues. Looked up from germline, CDR1 is MNHEY and CDR2 is SVGAGI. Trimming pared 2 bases from V and 3 bases from J, leaving 8 bases between. The CDR3 loop is CASSYGRINQPQHF. The CDR3 DNA follows: TGTGCCAGCAGTTACGGGCGGATCAATCAGCCCCAGCATTTT.

This sequence joins TRBV11-2 and TRBJ2-7; D ambiguous. V was clipped by 1 base and J by 7 bases, with 17 bases between them. The germline V gene has CDR1 SGHAT and CDR2 FQNNGV. The CDR3 contains 15 residues. The CDR3 DNA reads as TGTGCCAGCAGCTTAGGGGATAGGGTCCTGGAAGAGCAGTACTTC. Translation: CASSLGDRVLEEQYF.

The J gene is TRBJ1-2, the V gene TRBV6-2 or TRBV6-3; D unclear. In germline, CDR1 is MNHEY, CDR2 SVGEGT. The CDR3 is 14 residues long. V shed 0 bases and J shed 5 bases, with 10 bases lying between them. Written as DNA, the CDR3 is TGTGCCAGCAGTTACTCGGGATCCCGGTATGGCTACACCTTC. It encodes CASSYSGSRYGYTF.

The V call is TRBV7-9, the J call TRBJ1-4; 7 bases match TRBD1. The junction had 8 bases not matched to a gene; V was cut back by 5 bases and J by 8 bases. CDR1 is SEHNR, CDR2 FQNEAQ, per germline (reference sequence). CDR3 length: 14 residues. The CDR3 nucleotides are TGTGCCAGCAGCCCAACGGGACAGAAGGAAAAACTGTTTTTT. Translation gives CASSPTGQKEKLFF.

This chain links TRBV6-5 with TRBJ2-5; perhaps TRBD2 as D (6 bases). V gave up 6 bases and J gave up 4 bases, with 15 bases separating them. The CDR3 covers 14 residues. Germline V CDR1 and CDR2: MNHEY, SVGAGI. CDR3 amino acids: CASSNLGGRETQYF. As DNA, the CDR3 is TGTGCCAGCAGCAACCTCGGGGGACGAGAGACCCAGTACTTC.

The chain recombines TRBV13 with TRBJ1-2, with a possible D match to TRBD1 (5 bases). The CDR3 is made up of 13 amino acids. Germline loops: CDR1 PRHDT, CDR2 FYEKMQ (reference sequence). With 5 bases removed from V and 3 bases from J, the gap between germline ends came to 10 bases. In DNA form, the CDR3 reads TGTGCCAGCAGCAGTGGGACGGACTATGGCTACACCTTC. This encodes CASSSGTDYGYTF.

This sequence joins TRBV7-9 and TRBJ2-7; TRBD1 aligns across 9 bases. There are 13 residues in the CDR3. The V and J ends lost 3 bases and 6 bases, in that order; junction bases with no gene match: 3. Germline lookup yields CDR1 SEHNR and CDR2 FQNEAQ (reference sequence). In nucleotides, the CDR3 is TGTGCCAGCAGCTTGACGGACAGGGGCGAGCAGTACTTC. Its translation: CASSLTDRGEQYF.

J is TRBJ2-1 and V is TRBV4-1; 11 bases are a match to TRBD2. Trimming cost V 5 bases and J 8 bases; bases outside gene matches: 14. The CDR3 covers 17 residues. CDR1 and CDR2 from the germline V gene are MGHRA and YSYEKL. CDR3 in amino acids: CASSDVHSGGAVYEQFF. DNA of the CDR3: TGCGCCAGCAGCGACGTACATAGCGGGGGGGCCGTCTATGAGCAGTTCTTC.

V usage is TRBV28 and J usage is TRBJ2-7, with D maybe TRBD2 (7 bases). Trimming took 2 bases from V and 7 from J, leaving 15 bases between them. CDR1 and CDR2 from the germline V gene are MDHEN and SYDVKM. CDR3 length: 14 residues. The chain's CDR3 is CASSLTGAGGEQYF. The CDR3, as DNA: TGTGCCAGCAGTTTAACGGGGGCCGGGGGGGAGCAGTACTTC.